The entry that follows covers one T cell receptor (beta chain) sequence. This specimen belongs to a study of CD8+CD57+ T cells in acquired aplastic anemia. The TCR beta profiling, which covered VDJ combination and CDR3 sequence, was carried out using genomic DNA as the template. TCRdb called the reads again in MiXCR, with one record for every CDR3 protein. The sample carries under 200,000 distinct CDR3 sequences, less than 50% recorded once. Patients chosen for sequencing had shown CD8+CD57+ cell expansion by flow cytometry. Severe acquired aplastic anemia was diagnosed in all patients. Patients were treatment-naive when blood was sampled. This clonotype was sampled from a human donor with aplastic anemia. What was sequenced was sorted CD4+, CD8+, or CD8+CD57+ T cells (not recorded which) from PBMCs.

In nucleotides, the CDR3 is TGTGCCACCAGCAGAGATTTCCTCTATAGCAATCAGCCCCAGCATTTT. Protein: CATSRDFLYSNQPQHF. This sequence joins TRBV15 and TRBJ1-5; no reliable D call. Per the germline V gene, CDR1 is LNHNV and CDR2 is YYDKDF (reference sequence). This CDR3 is 16 amino acids long. Trimming took off 0 bases at V and 0 bases at J, with 9 bases between the two ends.